This T cell receptor (beta chain) originates from a study of memory CD4+ T cells and cytomegalovirus serostatus. Study details: This sample comes from healthy Belgian adults, 8 to 10 CMV seropositive, roughly 22 seronegative.

Concerning this clone: Antigen specificity is unknown.

Germline V gene data show CDR1 as SGHAT and CDR2 as FQNNGV. After removal of 5 bases from V and 4 bases from J, the junction contained 14 bases not matched to a gene. The CDR3 runs 17 residues. TCRdb's table, derived via immunoSEQ multiplex PCR, lists solely in-frame clones and lacks some. The repertoire has 45,000 to 65,000 clones, just under 80% of them found once; the top ten carry 0.77%. General study points: CD4+ memory repertoires contained 67 of 164 reported CMV TCRbeta sequences.

Single viable CD3+CD4+CD8-CD45RO+ cells were sorted as the memory CD4+ T cells. The sequencing input was memory CD4+ T cells from blood. The V gene is TRBV11-2, the J gene TRBJ2-5, with TRBD2 identical over 9 bases. The sequence came from an adult in good health and CMV-seronegative. The CDR3 bases are TGTGCCAGCAGCCCCCGAGGGGCGGGGGGGCTAGGAGAGACCCAGTACTTC. Its translation is CASSPRGAGGLGETQYF.